A selection of T cell receptor beta chains follows, all from one sample in a study of T cells in Graves' hyperthyroidism and ophthalmopathy. TCRdb called the multiplex PCR reads again in MiXCR, with one record for every CDR3 protein. The sample contains about 580,000 distinct CDR3 sequences, more than 45% of which appear only once. Sequencing was performed on peripheral blood or thyroid tissue (not recorded which). The receptors stem from a woman in her late teens or twenties with Graves' hyperthyroidism. CDR3s include the opening cysteine and the closing phenylalanine or tryptophan. D genes are given only for firm matches. Clone sizes are given selectively: once, few, many, or a class where the clone is expanded.

clone size,J gene,V gene,D gene,CDR3 DNA,CDR3 protein
once,TRBJ1-6,TRBV2,TRBD1,TGTGCCAGCAGTAGGACAGGGACAGCTCGGCAGAATTCACCCCTCCACTTT,CASSRTGTARQNSPLHF
.,TRBJ1-2,TRBV10-3,TRBD1,TGTGCCATCAGTGAGTCGACAGGGACTGGAAACACCTTC,CAISESTGTGNTF
.,TRBJ2-7,TRBV4-3,.,TGCGCCAGCAGCCCCGGCGAAACCTACGAGCAGTACTTC,CASSPGETYEQYF
many,TRBJ2-6,TRBV19,.,TGTGCCAGTAGCCATGGAGTATCTGGGGCCAACGTCCTGACTTTC,CASSHGVSGANVLTF
.,TRBJ2-2,TRBV18,.,TGTGCCACCTCACAGGGTCCAACCGGGGAGCTGTTTTTT,CATSQGPTGELFF
.,TRBJ2-7,TRBV10-1,.,TGTGCCAGCAGTGAGACAGTCTCCTACGAGCAGTACTTC,CASSETVSYEQYF
.,TRBJ2-7,TRBV5-8,.,TGTGCCAGCAGCTTGGGACCTCTGCCCTACGAGCAGTACTTC,CASSLGPLPYEQYF
many,TRBJ2-2,TRBV6-5,.,TGTGCCAGCAGTAGACATAGGAACACCGGGGAGCTGTTTTTT,CASSRHRNTGELFF
.,TRBJ2-6,TRBV7-3,.,TGTGCCAGCAGCTCCGACAGGGGGGCCAACGTCCTGACTTTC,CASSSDRGANVLTF
.,TRBJ2-7,TRBV14,TRBD1,TGTGCCAGCAGCCTACGGACAGGGATCAATGAGCAGTACTTC,CASSLRTGINEQYF
few,TRBJ2-1,TRBV7-9,TRBD2,TGCGCCAGCAGCCAAGCCTTACTAGCGGGGTACTATGAGCAGTTCTTC,CASSQALLAGYYEQFF
.,TRBJ2-2,TRBV24-1,.,TGTGCCAGCTCACTCACCCTACTAGCAATGAACACCGGGGAGCTGTTTTTT,CASSLTLLAMNTGELFF
many,TRBJ1-2,TRBV5-6,.,TGTGCCAGCAGCTTGTGGAGCTATGGCTACACCTTC,CASSLWSYGYTF
.,TRBJ2-5,TRBV20-1,.,TGCAGTGCTAGTCCGCCGGGAGTTAGTGAGACCCAGTACTTC,CSASPPGVSETQYF
.,TRBJ1-2,TRBV20-1,TRBD1,TGCAGAGATGACAGGGCCATTGTATATGGCTACACCTTC,CRDDRAIVYGYTF
many,TRBJ1-2,TRBV12-3/TRBV12-4,TRBD1,TGTGCCAGCAGTTCCCGGACAGGTTATGGCTACACCTTC,CASSSRTGYGYTF
.,TRBJ1-2,TRBV29-1,.,TGCAGCGTTGTTAGGTCTAGCTACACCTTC,CSVVRSSYTF
.,TRBJ1-2,TRBV20-1,.,TGCAGTGCTTGGCTAGCGGGAGGCAACTATGGCTACACCTTC,CSAWLAGGNYGYTF
few,TRBJ1-2,TRBV27,TRBD1,TGTGCCAGCAGTTCCAGACAGGGTGGGGATGGCTACACCTTC,CASSSRQGGDGYTF
.,TRBJ2-7,TRBV29-1,.,TGCAGCGTAGCCCACCGTGCCGAGGAGCAGTACTTC,CSVAHRAEEQYF
many,TRBJ1-2,TRBV6-1,.,TGTGCCAGCAGTACTAGTCGCAGCATCTATGGCTACACCTTC,CASSTSRSIYGYTF
many,TRBJ2-5,TRBV20-1,TRBD2,TGCAGTGCCCCACCCCGCGCTAGCGGGAGGGGAGGGACCCAGTACTTC,CSAPPRASGRGGTQYF
.,TRBJ1-5,TRBV6-5,TRBD1,TGTGCCAGCAGTGGGACAGGGGTGCAGCCCCTGCATTTT,CASSGTGVQPLHF
once,TRBJ2-7,TRBV9,.,TGTGCCAGCAGCGTAGCGGAAGGGGGAGAGGGCGAGCAGTACTTC,CASSVAEGGEGEQYF
.,TRBJ2-7,TRBV6-2/TRBV6-3,.,TGTGCCGGCAGTCAACTTTACGAGCAGTACTTC,CAGSQLYEQYF
many,TRBJ2-5,TRBV9,TRBD1,TGTGCCAGCAGCGTTGGGACAGGGCTCGGAGGGGAGACCCAGTACTTC,CASSVGTGLGGETQYF
.,TRBJ2-7,TRBV18,TRBD1,TGTGCCAGCTCACCAGCCCGGGACAGGGGATACGAGCAGTACTTC,CASSPARDRGYEQYF
many,TRBJ1-5,TRBV10-2,TRBD1,TGCGCCAGCAGAGGACAGGGTGCGTTACAGCCCCAGCATTTT,CASRGQGALQPQHF
.,TRBJ2-5,TRBV7-9,.,TGTGCCAGCAGCTCGCCGGGGGTGGAAGAGACCCAGTACTTC,CASSSPGVEETQYF
many,TRBJ2-7,TRBV19,.,TGTGCCAGTAGTAGTCCCAGGGGATCCCACGAGCAGTACTTC,CASSSPRGSHEQYF
.,TRBJ1-2,TRBV29-1,.,TGCAGCGTACGGGACGGCTACACCTTC,CSVRDGYTF
few,TRBJ2-3,TRBV12-3/TRBV12-4,TRBD2,TGTGCCAGCAGCCTAGCGGGAGGGATAGATACGCAGTATTTT,CASSLAGGIDTQYF
.,TRBJ1-2,TRBV29-1,.,TGCAGCGTTAGGGCCCCGGACGGAGCTAACTATGGCTACACCTTC,CSVRAPDGANYGYTF
many,TRBJ1-2,TRBV29-1,.,TGCAGCTTCCAGGAGGGCGATTTTGGCTACACCTTC,CSFQEGDFGYTF
many,TRBJ1-3,TRBV7-6,.,TGTGCCAGCAGCTTCAACTCTGGAAACACCATATATTTT,CASSFNSGNTIYF
.,TRBJ2-7,TRBV7-2,TRBD1,TGTGCCAGCAGCTCCTCCGGGACAGGGAATTCCTACGAGCAGTACTTC,CASSSSGTGNSYEQYF
many,TRBJ2-2,TRBV4-2,.,TGTGCCAGCAGCCCGGAATCGGGTGGCACCGGGGAGCTGTTTTTT,CASSPESGGTGELFF
many,TRBJ1-2,TRBV29-1,TRBD1,TGCAGCGTCGATAATAAAAGACAGGGGGAAGGCTACACCTTC,CSVDNKRQGEGYTF
many,TRBJ1-4,TRBV4-2,.,TGTGCCAGCAGCCAAGCTAATTTAGGGGCAACTAATGAAAAACTGTTTTTT,CASSQANLGATNEKLFF
many,TRBJ1-4,TRBV6-6,TRBD1,TGTGCCAGCAGTGGGGACAGCGTTAATGAAAAACTGTTTTTT,CASSGDSVNEKLFF
many,TRBJ2-5,TRBV12-3/TRBV12-4,TRBD2,TGTGCCAGCAGGGGGGTAGCGGGCCAAGAGACCCAGTACTTC,CASRGVAGQETQYF
many,TRBJ1-1,TRBV15,TRBD1,TGTGCCACCAGCAGGGATCCAGGGGGCTTGGCTGAAGCTTTCTTT,CATSRDPGGLAEAFF
.,TRBJ2-2,TRBV2,.,TGTGCCAGCCCTGACACCGGGGAGCTGTTTTTT,CASPDTGELFF
many,TRBJ1-2,TRBV12-5,.,TGTGCTAGTGGTTTGGTCCCAACCTATGGTGGCTACACCTTC,CASGLVPTYGGYTF
.,TRBJ2-5,TRBV4-1,.,TGCGCCAGCAGCACTTTTCCGGGACCGGCGGAGACCCAGTACTTC,CASSTFPGPAETQYF
many,TRBJ1-6,TRBV4-1,TRBD1,TGCGCCAGCAGCCAGAGACAGGGGGATAATTCACCCCTCCACTTT,CASSQRQGDNSPLHF
many,TRBJ1-2,TRBV19,TRBD1,TGTGCCAGTAAGAAGGGACAGGGGGCCTATGGCTACACCTTC,CASKKGQGAYGYTF
many,TRBJ1-2,TRBV4-1,.,TGCGCCAGTAGCCAAGAGGGGTCGGGTTTGTATGGCTACACCTTC,CASSQEGSGLYGYTF
few,TRBJ1-3,TRBV12-5,.,TGTGCTAGTGGTTTGGCCCTCCTCTCCCAGAAGGCGGGAAACACCATATATTTT,CASGLALLSQKAGNTIYF
.,TRBJ2-7,TRBV5-6,.,TGTGACAGTGCCGCCGAGCAGTACTTC,CDSAAEQYF
many,TRBJ2-5,TRBV9,.,TGTGCCAGCAGCCCCTATGAAGAGACCCAGTACTTC,CASSPYEETQYF
few,TRBJ1-1,TRBV10-3,.,TGTGCCATCAGTGAAATCGGGGCTGAAGCTTTCTTT,CAISEIGAEAFF
.,TRBJ2-5,TRBV2,.,TGTGCCAGCAGTGATGACGGAGCTTATAGCAATCAGCCCCAGTACTTC,CASSDDGAYSNQPQYF
many,TRBJ1-1,TRBV28,TRBD1,TGTGCCAGCAGTTCGGACAGGGGGCGCGACACTGAAGCTTTCTTT,CASSSDRGRDTEAFF
.,TRBJ2-6,TRBV7-9,.,TGTGCCAGCGGCGGCTCTGGGGCCAACGTCCTGACTTTC,CASGGSGANVLTF
.,TRBJ2-7,TRBV20-1,TRBD1,TGCAGTGCTAGAGAGGTTCAGGGGGTTTTCTACGAGCAGTACTTC,CSAREVQGVFYEQYF
.,TRBJ1-1,TRBV7-9,TRBD1,TGTGCCAGCATCGGGACAGTAAGCACTGAAGCTTTCTTT,CASIGTVSTEAFF
many,TRBJ2-1,TRBV20-1,TRBD2,TGCAGTCCCGGACTAGCGGGCAACAATGAGCAGTTCTTC,CSPGLAGNNEQFF
many,TRBJ2-6,TRBV7-2,.,TGTGCCAGCAGCTTATTCAGGGTATCTGGGGCCAACGTCCTGACTTTC,CASSLFRVSGANVLTF
many,TRBJ1-1,TRBV12-3/TRBV12-4,TRBD1,TGTGCCAGCAGTCCCTGGACAGGGGAATTCGGGAACACTGAAGCTTTCTTT,CASSPWTGEFGNTEAFF